The entry below gives a single T cell receptor (beta chain) sequence along with its context. Its antigen is still unknown. CDR3 size: 15 residues. The germline CDR1 and CDR2 sequences are SGHTA and FQGNSA. Per donor, one heparinised blood draw averaged about 116 mL. The data were taken from a study of beta chain features in type 1 diabetes. The study, taken as a whole, reports: Across patients, naive, central memory and Treg TCRB repertoires exhibited apparently greater similarity than was observed across healthy donors. All four CD4+ subsets from Type 1 diabetes patients carried moderately but significantly shorter TCRB CDR3s. Shorter templates may be favored by PCR, equally so in patients and controls.

Every isolated RNA sample was fully reverse transcribed, so sequencing captured expressed TCRB transcripts. Sequenced naive, central memory and regulatory T cell samples produced an average of about 3.6 million reads. Libraries were prepared by immunoSEQ multiplex PCR; TCRdb keeps only in-frame clonotypes and omits some of them. The table has around 30,000 clones, less than 75% seen once. The TCR comes from a woman in her 30s with type 1 diabetes. The chain couples TRBV7-2 to TRBJ2-5; TRBD2 matches 8 bases. Judging by the DNA end, TRBJ2-7 fits better; the J call may be wrong. The sample was Tregs from blood. CDR3 loop: CASSLESGRAAEQYF. The CDR3 DNA reads TGTGCCAGCAGCTTAGAATCCGGGAGGGCCGCCGAGCAGTACTTC.